The 6 T cell receptor beta chains given below trace back to one sample, sequenced in a study of neurological immune-mediated disorders. MiXCR, applied by TCRdb to the 5' RACE reads, yields one record per CDR3 protein. This table has roughly 30,000 distinct CDR3 sequences, 12% appearing once. The sequencing sample was made of PBMCs. The receptor set was obtained from a woman aged 55-70 years in good health.

This clonotype was seen at least ten times. J is TRBJ1-2 and V is TRBV6-6; no reliable D call. Germline V gene data show CDR1 as MNHNY and CDR2 as SVGAGI (reference sequence). This CDR3 has 14 amino acids. The V gene lost 2 bases and the J gene lost 6 bases, with 13 bases spanning the gap. CDR3 nucleotides: TGTGCCAGCAGTTACCAAAAAGGTGGGGATGGCTACACCTTC. It is translated as CASSYQKGGDGYTF.

In this sample, this clonotype turned up many times. The V call is TRBV20-1, the J call TRBJ2-3; a weak D match, TRBD2 (7 bases). CDR3 size: 14 residues. Germline CDR1 is DFQATT and CDR2 is SNEGSKA (reference sequence). DNA of the CDR3: TGCAGAGGGAGGGGGGGGGATTACACAGATACGCAGTATTTT. The encoded protein is CRGRGGDYTDTQYF.

This clonotype was detected many times. The genes are TRBV9 and TRBJ2-3; no reliable D call. The ends were cut back, 0 bases at V and 5 bases at J, with 4 bases in the middle. The CDR3 covers 12 residues. Germline V lookup: CDR1 SGDLS, CDR2 YYNGEE. CDR3 amino acids: CASSVVGDTQYF. Here the CDR3 DNA reads TGTGCCAGCAGCGTAGTGGGAGATACGCAGTATTTT.

This clonotype was detected many times. The chain uses TRBV5-1 and TRBJ1-2, with 9 bases fitting TRBD1. Unmatched junction bases numbered 5, after V lost 4 bases and J lost 7 bases. Looked up from germline, CDR1 is SGHRS and CDR2 is YFSETQ. This CDR3 contains 13 residues. DNA of the CDR3: TGCGCCAGCAGCATCCGGGACAGGGCTGGCTACACCTTC. This sequence encodes CASSIRDRAGYTF.

This clonotype was recorded many times. This chain uses TRBV5-1 with TRBJ1-2; TRBD1 matches at 8 bases. The CDR3 is 14 residues long. The junction had 4 bases not matched to a gene; V was cut back by 0 bases and J by 6 bases. The germline CDR1 and CDR2 sequences are SGHRS and YFSETQ. The chain's CDR3 is CASSLVGTGDGYTF. The CDR3 DNA sequence: TGCGCCAGCAGCTTGGTGGGGACAGGTGATGGCTACACCTTC.

About this clonotype: This may come from a read error, since a much larger clone is one base off. The chain links TRBV5-1 to TRBJ1-1; the D gene is possibly TRBD1 (6 bases). This CDR3 has 15 amino acids. Germline V gene data show CDR1 as SGHRS and CDR2 as YFSETQ. The CDR3 DNA reads as TGCGCCAGCAACTTGGTGGGGGGGGCGGATACTGAAGCTTTCTTT. It specifies CASNLVGGADTEAFF.